This TCR beta chain was identified during a study of T cell repertoires in cytomegalovirus infection. At least ten counts were recorded for this clonotype. Its matching antigen is unknown. One entry per CDR3 protein results from TCRdb running MiXCR on the reads. The sample gives 150,000 to 200,000 distinct CDR3 sequences, about 15% of which show up once; 25% to 30% is in the top ten. Germline loops: CDR1 SGHTA, CDR2 FQGNSA. The CDR3 totals 14 residues. The V and J ends lost 5 bases and 5 bases respectively, with 15 bases between them. Study-level findings and limits: Predominance within the ex vivo response was attributable to HLA-C-restricted CMV-specific TCR beta clonotypes.

The V gene is TRBV7-2, the J gene TRBJ2-5; the D call may be TRBD1 or TRBD2 (5 bases each). The clonotype originates from a human donor in good health (CMV status not recorded). Some clones in this sample may be carry-over from other donors' samples. Material: PBMCs. The DNA of the CDR3 is TGTGCCAGCAGCGCGAGGGGTATTGGGGAGACCCAGTACTTC. Translated, it gives CASSARGIGETQYF.